This T cell receptor beta chain emerged from a study of lymphopenia after photon versus proton radiotherapy. Only in-frame clones appear in the TCRdb table, and some are missing; sequencing was by immunoSEQ multiplex PCR. The sample shows roughly 5,200 clones, 88% of them seen only once. This CDR3 comprises 14 residues. Germline V lookup: CDR1 LGHNA, CDR2 YNFKEQ. Trimming shortened V by 0 bases and J by 1 base, and 4 bases separated the two germline ends. The sequence came from a man under 40 with gastric cancer. This material consisted of peripheral blood, taken from a patient treated with photon-based radiotherapy. The chain has TRBV4-2 and TRBJ2-1, with no clear D. The CDR3 loop reads CASSQEASYNEQFF. CDR3 coding DNA: TGTGCCAGCAGCCAAGAGGCGTCCTACAATGAGCAGTTCTTC.